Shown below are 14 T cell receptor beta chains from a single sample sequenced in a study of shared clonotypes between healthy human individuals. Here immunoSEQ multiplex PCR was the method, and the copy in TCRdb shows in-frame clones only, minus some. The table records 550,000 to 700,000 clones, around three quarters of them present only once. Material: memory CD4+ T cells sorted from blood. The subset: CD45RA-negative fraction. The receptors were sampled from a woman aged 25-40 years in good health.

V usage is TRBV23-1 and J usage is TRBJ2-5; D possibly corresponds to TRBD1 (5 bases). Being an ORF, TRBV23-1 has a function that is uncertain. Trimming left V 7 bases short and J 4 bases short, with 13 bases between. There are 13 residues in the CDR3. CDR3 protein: CASNPDMRETQYF. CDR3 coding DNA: TGCGCCAGCAATCCGGACATGAGAGAGACCCAGTACTTC.

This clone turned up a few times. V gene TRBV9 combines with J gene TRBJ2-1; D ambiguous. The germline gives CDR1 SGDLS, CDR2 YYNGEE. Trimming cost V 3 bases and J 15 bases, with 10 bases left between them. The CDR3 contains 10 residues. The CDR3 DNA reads TGTGCCAGCAGCGGGCGGTCATGGTTCTTC. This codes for CASSGRSWFF.

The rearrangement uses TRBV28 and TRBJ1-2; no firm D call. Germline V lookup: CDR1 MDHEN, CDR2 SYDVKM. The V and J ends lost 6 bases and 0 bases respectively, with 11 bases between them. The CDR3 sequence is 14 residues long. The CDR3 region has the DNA TGTGCCAGCAGCCCGCCCCATGCTAACTATGGCTACACCTTC. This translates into CASSPPHANYGYTF.

Here the CDR3 reads CASSSVGWTDSYEQYF. In DNA form, the CDR3 reads TGCGCCAGCAGCTCCGTTGGGTGGACAGATTCCTACGAGCAGTACTTC. The chain couples TRBV5-1 to TRBJ2-7; TRBD1 is a possible D gene (6 bases). This CDR3 spans 16 amino acids. Germline CDR1 reads SGHRS; CDR2 reads YFSETQ. The V and J ends lost 3 bases and 1 base respectively, with 17 bases between them.

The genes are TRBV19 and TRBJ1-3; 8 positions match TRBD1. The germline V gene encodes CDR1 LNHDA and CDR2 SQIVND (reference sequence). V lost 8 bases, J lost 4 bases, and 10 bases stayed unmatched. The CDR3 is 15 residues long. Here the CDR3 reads CASRIDRGPGNTIYF. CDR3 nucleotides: TGTGCCAGTCGAATTGACAGGGGACCGGGAAACACCATATATTTT. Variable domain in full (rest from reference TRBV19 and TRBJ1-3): DGGITQSPKYLFRKEGQNVTLSCEQNLNHDAMYWYRQDPGQGLRLIYYSQIVNDFQKGDIAEGYSVSREKKESFPLTVTSAQKNPTAFYLCASRIDRGPGNTIYFGEGSWLTVV.

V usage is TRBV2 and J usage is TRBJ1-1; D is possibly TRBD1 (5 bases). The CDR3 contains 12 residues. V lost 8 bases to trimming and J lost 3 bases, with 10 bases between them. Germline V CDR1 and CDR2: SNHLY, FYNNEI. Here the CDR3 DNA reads TGTGCCAGCCGAGCGGGGGACACTGAAGCTTTCTTT. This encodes CASRAGDTEAFF.

CDR3 sequence (DNA): TGCGCCAGCAGAAACTCAGGGTGGGCGGAAAGCAACTATGGCTACACCTTC. Amino acid sequence: CASRNSGWAESNYGYTF. The rearrangement joins TRBV5-1 to TRBJ1-2; D might be TRBD1 (5 bases). Trimming took 5 bases from V and 2 from J, leaving 22 bases between them. Germline V lookup: CDR1 SGHRS, CDR2 YFSETQ. CDR3 size: 17 residues. Supplemented by reference TRBV5-1 and TRBJ1-2, the full variable domain reads KAGVTQTPRYLIKTRGQQVTLSCSPISGHRSVSWYQQTPGQGLQFLFEYFSETQRNKGNFPGRFSGRQFSNSRSEMNVSTLELGDSALYLCASRNSGWAESNYGYTFGSGTRLTVV.

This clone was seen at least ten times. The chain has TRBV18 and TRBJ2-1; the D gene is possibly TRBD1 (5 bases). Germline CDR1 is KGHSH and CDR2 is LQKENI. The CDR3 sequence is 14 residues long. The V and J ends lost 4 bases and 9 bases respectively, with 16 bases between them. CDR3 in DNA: TGTGCCAGCTCACAAGGGGTTAGTCCGATTGAGCAGTTCTTC. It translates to CASSQGVSPIEQFF. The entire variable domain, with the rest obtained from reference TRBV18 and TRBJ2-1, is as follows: NAGVMQNPRHLVRRRGQEARLRCSPMKGHSHVYWYRQLPEEGLKFMVYLQKENIIDESGMPKERFSAEFPKEGPSILRIQQVVRGDSAAYFCASSQGVSPIEQFFGPGTRLTVL.

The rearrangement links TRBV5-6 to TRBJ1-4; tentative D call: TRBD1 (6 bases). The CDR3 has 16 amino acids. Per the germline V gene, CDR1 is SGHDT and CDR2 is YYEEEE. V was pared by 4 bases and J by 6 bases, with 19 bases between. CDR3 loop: CASSRDFRGGYEKLFF. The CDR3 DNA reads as TGTGCCAGCAGCCGCGATTTCAGGGGAGGATATGAAAAACTGTTTTTT.

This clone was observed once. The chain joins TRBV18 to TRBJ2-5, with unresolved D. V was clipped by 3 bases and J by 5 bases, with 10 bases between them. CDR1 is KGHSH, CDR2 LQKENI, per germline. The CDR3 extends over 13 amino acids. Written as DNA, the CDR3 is TGTGCCAGCTCACCGGGTAGTGTCGAGACCCAGTACTTC. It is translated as CASSPGSVETQYF.

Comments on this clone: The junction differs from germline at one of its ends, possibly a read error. In DNA, the CDR3 is TGTGCCAGTAGCTACGAGGGCGCGGGAAACACCATATATTTT. Amino acids: CASSYEGAGNTIYF. This chain links TRBV5-6 with TRBJ1-3; D remains ambiguous. The germline CDR1 and CDR2 sequences are SGHDT and YYEEEE. The CDR3 sequence is 14 residues long.

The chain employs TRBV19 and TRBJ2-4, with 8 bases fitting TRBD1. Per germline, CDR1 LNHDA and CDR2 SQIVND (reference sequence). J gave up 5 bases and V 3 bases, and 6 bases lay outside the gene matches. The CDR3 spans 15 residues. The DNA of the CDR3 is TGTGCCAGTAGTATGTACGGGACAGGAGAAAACATTCAGTACTTC. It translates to CASSMYGTGENIQYF.

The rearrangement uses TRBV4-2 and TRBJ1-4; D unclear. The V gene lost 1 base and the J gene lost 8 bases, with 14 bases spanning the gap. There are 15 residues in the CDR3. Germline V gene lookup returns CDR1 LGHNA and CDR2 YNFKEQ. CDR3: CASSQGGFSTEKLFF. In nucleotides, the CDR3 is TGTGCCAGCAGCCAAGGGGGTTTCTCCACCGAAAAACTGTTTTTT.

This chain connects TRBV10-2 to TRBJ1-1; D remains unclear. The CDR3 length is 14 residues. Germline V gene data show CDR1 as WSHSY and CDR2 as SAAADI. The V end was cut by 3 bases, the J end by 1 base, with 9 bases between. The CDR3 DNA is TGCGCCAGCAGTGAAGGCCAGCAGAACACTGAAGCTTTCTTT. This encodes CASSEGQQNTEAFF.